The clone carrying this T cell receptor (beta chain) came up a few times. This entry comes from a study of blood T cells in healthy people across ages. Trimming took 0 bases from V and 1 from J, leaving 12 bases between them. Germline lookup yields CDR1 SGHVS and CDR2 FQNEAQ. The CDR3 extends over 16 amino acids. Using a J-beta primer mix together with a sample-barcoded 5' primer, a second PCR was run for about 7 to 12 cycles. In TCRdb, the 5' RACE reads were re-called with MiXCR into one record per CDR3 protein. The table has hundreds of thousands of distinct CDR3 sequences, under 65% seen once. Total RNA amounts of at least 6 micrograms were extracted per sample.

The sequenced material came from blood. This sequence joins TRBV7-8 and TRBJ1-1; tentative D call: TRBD1 (5 bases). The source is a woman aged 80 or over in good health. As DNA, the CDR3 is TGTGCCAGCAGCTTAGCGCATCTTAGGGGGAACACTGAAGCTTTCTTT. It yields the protein CASSLAHLRGNTEAFF. Full variable domain (outside the CDR3, taken from reference TRBV7-8 and TRBJ1-1): GAGVSQSPRYKVAKRGQDVALRCDPISGHVSLFWYQQALGQGPEFLTYFQNEAQLDKSGLPSDRFFAERPEGSVSTLKIQRTQQEDSAVYLCASSLAHLRGNTEAFFGQGTRLTVV.